The entry below describes one T cell receptor (beta chain). Its antigen remains unidentified. The sample belongs to a study of tumour-infiltrating T cells in Burkitt lymphoma. Turning to the study itself: The Burkitt lymphoma cohort spanned all epidemiological subtypes. Survival, overall and progression-free, tracked with productive clonality.

Study-level points and caveats: Public clonotypes, several, appeared across numerous Burkitt lymphoma patients.

The protocol was immunoSEQ multiplex PCR, while the TCRdb copy is restricted to in-frame clones and leaves out a portion. The profile shows about 420 clones, under 55% of them singletons. CDR1 is MNHEY, CDR2 SMNVEV, per germline (reference sequence). V was shortened by 7 bases and J by 3 bases, with 15 bases between the two germline ends. There are 15 residues in the CDR3. Source material: tumor tissue. The sequence was obtained from a human donor with Burkitt lymphoma. V usage is TRBV27 and J usage is TRBJ2-2; D perhaps matches TRBD1 (5 bases). CDR3 bases: TGTGCCAGCACCGGACACTCCCGTGACACCGGGGAGCTGTTTTTT. The encoded protein is CASTGHSRDTGELFF.